Listed here are 5 T cell receptor beta chains from one sample, sequenced in a study of T-cell memory formation after mild COVID-19. Using its own MiXCR run on the 5' RACE reads, TCRdb lists one record per CDR3 protein. The table includes 500,000 to 600,000 distinct CDR3 sequences, roughly 18% detected once. The sequenced sample was PBMCs or a T cell subset sorted from them (not recorded which). All receptors come from an adult woman who had mild COVID-19 (a few samples of this study predate the infection). Cell type and time point are not known.

The chain carries TRBV12-3 or TRBV12-4 and TRBJ1-3, with unresolved D. V lost 6 bases, J lost 0 bases, and 15 bases lay in between. The CDR3 is 16 residues long. CDR3 nucleotide sequence: TGTGCCAGCAGCCGTGACGTGGGGATCTCTGGAAACACCATATATTTT. This translates into CASSRDVGISGNTIYF.

This rearrangement joins TRBV3-1 to TRBJ2-2; the match to TRBD2 covers 13 bases. V dropped 5 bases and J dropped 5; count of bases not matched to a gene: 8. Germline values: CDR1 LGHDT, CDR2 YNNKEL (reference sequence). The CDR3 has 17 amino acids. The CDR3 region is CASSSTSGGLRTGELFF. The CDR3 nucleotides read TGTGCCAGCAGCTCGACTAGCGGGGGGCTGCGGACCGGGGAGCTGTTTTTT.

Turning to this clonotype: A junction boundary mismatches the germline segment, possibly from a read error. V gene TRBV14 combines with J gene TRBJ2-7, with 10 bases aligning to TRBD2. The CDR3 runs to 16 residues. CDR1 is SGHDN, CDR2 FVKESK, per germline. The CDR3 loop reads CARSQGRTSGSYEQYF. CDR3 in DNA: TGTGCCAGAAGCCAAGGTAGGACTAGCGGTTCCTACGAGCAGTACTTC.

The chain employs TRBV12-3 or TRBV12-4 and TRBJ2-5; D is ambiguous. Trimming removed 6 bases from V and 5 bases from J, with 10 bases in between. The CDR3 covers 12 residues. This CDR3 reads CASRPAGETQYF. The CDR3 coding sequence is TGTGCCAGCAGACCCGCTGGGGAGACCCAGTACTTC.

This clonotype showed up just a few times. The gene calls are TRBV4-3 and TRBJ2-5; 11 bases match TRBD2. The germline V gene has CDR1 LGHNA and CDR2 YSLEER. The trim removed 2 bases at V and 2 bases at J, leaving 7 bases unmatched. CDR3 length equals 17 residues. In DNA form, the CDR3 reads TGCGCCAGCAGCCAATATCTAGCGGGAGGAGGGCAAGAGACCCAGTACTTC. It is translated as CASSQYLAGGGQETQYF.